Each of the 30 T cell receptor beta chains below was sequenced from the same sample in a study of Graves' ophthalmopathy and Graves' hyperthyroidism (dated by TCRdb to 2017 to 2018). Reads for this sample came from an Illumina HiSeq 2000. TCR beta CDR3 regions were amplified from RNA transcripts for repertoire sequencing. A first-round RT-PCR used HTBI primers with the Qiagen OneStep RT-PCR kit, followed by a second-round multiplex PCR, size selection and purification. TCRdb reanalyzed the raw reads on its own, using fastp at Q25 for trimming and MiXCR for clone calling, and kept in-frame beta chains. Rows are unified per CDR3 protein, each entry keeping the most common DNA and genes. The sample table holds roughly 1.1 million distinct CDR3 sequences, of which 35% to 40% were seen once. Together, the top ten hold more than 9.5% of the sample. Sequencing was performed on peripheral blood or thyroid tissue (not recorded which). All receptors derive from an adult man with Graves' hyperthyroidism.

As regards this clonotype: Relative to the germline gene, one junction end is altered; a read error may explain this. This chain uses TRBV5-1 with TRBJ1-3; tentatively, D is TRBD1 (6 bases). Germline V lookup: CDR1 SGHRS, CDR2 YFSETQ. There are 13 residues in the CDR3. CDR3 sequence: CASRLDSLNTIYF. The DNA for the CDR3 is TGCGCCAGCAGGTTGGACAGCCTGAACACCATATATTTT.

The J gene is TRBJ1-1, the V gene TRBV20-1; no reliable D call. V was cut by 1 base and J by 8 bases, with 11 bases left in between. The CDR3 is 12 amino acids. Germline V gene data show CDR1 as DFQATT and CDR2 as SNEGSKA (reference sequence). The DNA of the CDR3 is TGCAGTGCTAGAGCGTCGGGGTCGGAAGCTTTCTTT. Its translation: CSARASGSEAFF.

The rearrangement uses TRBV5-1 and TRBJ2-7, with 9 bases aligning to TRBD1. The CDR3 contains 12 residues. Germline-derived CDR1 and CDR2 are SGHRS and YFSETQ. The junction had 5 bases not matched to a gene; V was cut back by 0 bases and J by 13 bases. The CDR3 reads CASSLAGQGPYF. CDR3 nucleotide sequence: TGCGCCAGCAGCTTGGCCGGACAGGGGCCATACTTC.

This clonotype has ten or more counts. The chain links TRBV5-1 to TRBJ1-4; D is undetermined. CDR1 and CDR2 (germline): SGHRS, YFSETQ. With 1 base removed from V and 6 bases from J, the gap between germline ends came to 4 bases. The CDR3 sequence is 12 residues long. The CDR3 reads CASSLPDEKLFF. CDR3 DNA: TGCGCCAGCAGCTTGCCGGATGAAAAACTGTTTTTT.

This clonotype was counted only a few times. The chain links TRBV19 to TRBJ1-1; D possibly corresponds to TRBD1 (5 bases). CDR3 length: 15 amino acids. Germline V gene data show CDR1 as LNHDA and CDR2 as SQIVND (reference sequence). Trimming shortened V by 7 bases and J by 2 bases, and 17 bases separated the two germline ends. The CDR3 DNA follows: TGTGCCAGTAAGTTTCATGGGGGAAGTAACACTGAAGCTTTCTTT. This codes for CASKFHGGSNTEAFF.

The rearrangement uses TRBV29-1 and TRBJ1-2; D might be TRBD1 (6 bases). Germline V lookup: CDR1 SQVTM, CDR2 ANQGSEA. Trimming left V 1 base short and J 8 bases short, with 11 bases between. The CDR3 consists of 12 residues. This CDR3 is CSVEGTAHGYTF. The CDR3 DNA is TGCAGCGTTGAAGGGACAGCTCACGGCTACACCTTC.

This chain joins TRBV5-1 and TRBJ1-6, with 9 bases identical to TRBD1. Germline lookup yields CDR1 SGHRS and CDR2 YFSETQ. CDR3 length equals 12 residues. V shed 4 bases and J 18 bases; nucleotides not matched to a gene: 8. The CDR3 DNA reads as TGCGCCAGCAGCGACGGACAGGGGCATGGCCACTTT. This encodes CASSDGQGHGHF.

Points on this clonotype: The conserved phenylalanine or tryptophan is not found at the CDR3 terminus, so this likely reflects a read error. The DNA is omitted, as the CDR3 cannot be located on it reliably, and the CDR3 follows TCRdb's listing. The genes are TRBV5-6 and TRBJ1-4. Germline CDR1 SGHDT, CDR2 YYEEEE. The CDR3 spans 8 residues, counting both ends. CDR3 sequence: CASSLVVG.

The V call is TRBV29-1, the J call TRBJ1-1, with D tentatively TRBD1 (6 bases). The ends were cut back, 5 bases at V and 3 bases at J, with 19 bases in the middle. CDR1 and CDR2 (germline): SQVTM, ANQGSEA. The CDR3 runs to 15 residues. DNA of the CDR3: TGCAGCGTTCTCGAACAGGGTGGTTGGCACACTGAAGCTTTCTTT. Translating gives CSVLEQGGWHTEAFF.

This clonotype was picked up a small number of times. The V and J genes are TRBV29-1 and TRBJ1-1, with D possibly matching TRBD1 (5 bases). The CDR3 covers 14 residues. Trimming took off 2 bases at V and 4 bases at J, with 14 bases between the two ends. Germline values: CDR1 SQVTM, CDR2 ANQGSEA. The CDR3 coding sequence is TGCAGCGTTGAATTGGGCAGGGAGGGCACTGAAGCTTTCTTT. This translates into CSVELGREGTEAFF.

This clonotype appeared a few times. The chain uses TRBV7-9 and TRBJ1-2, with 8 bases identical to TRBD1. V was clipped by 7 bases and J by 3 bases; unmatched bases: 1. The CDR3 consists of 12 residues. Germline V gives CDR1 SEHNR, CDR2 FQNEAQ (reference sequence). The CDR3 sequence is CASNRGDYGYTF. Written as DNA, the CDR3 is TGTGCCAGCAACAGGGGGGACTATGGCTACACCTTC.

This clonotype came up many times. The CDR3: CASSESGLAYEQYF. Written as DNA, the CDR3 is TGCGCCAGCAGTGAGTCGGGACTAGCCTACGAGCAGTACTTC. The chain is built from TRBV10-2 and TRBJ2-7; 8 bases fit TRBD2. The germline V gene has CDR1 WSHSY and CDR2 SAAADI. Trimming cost V 0 bases and J 2 bases; bases outside gene matches: 0. CDR3 size: 14 residues.

The J gene is TRBJ2-5, the V gene TRBV20-1, with 12 bases identical to TRBD2. The germline V gene encodes CDR1 DFQATT and CDR2 SNEGSKA (reference sequence). The CDR3 extends over 15 amino acids. CDR3 region: CSHHLAGGRAETQYF. DNA for the CDR3: TGCAGCCATCATCTAGCGGGAGGGAGAGCGGAGACCCAGTACTTC.

V and J are TRBV12-3 or TRBV12-4 and TRBJ2-7; 9 bases are shared with TRBD2. The CDR3 runs 15 residues. Trimming at V came to 6 bases and at J to 1 base, leaving 7 bases not matched to a gene. The chain's CDR3 is CASRVASGTSYEQYF. The DNA of the CDR3 is TGTGCCAGCAGGGTTGCTAGCGGGACGTCCTACGAGCAGTACTTC.

The rearrangement joins TRBV7-2 to TRBJ1-1, with D possibly being TRBD1 (6 bases). Per the germline V gene, CDR1 is SGHTA and CDR2 is FQGNSA. With 11 bases removed from V and 7 bases from J, the gap between germline ends came to 20 bases. This CDR3 is 13 amino acids long. The CDR3 region is CAWRVAGAGEAFF. The DNA of the CDR3 is TGTGCCTGGAGAGTCGCAGGGGCGGGTGAAGCTTTCTTT.

The table lists this clonotype with a count of one. The genes are TRBV7-8 and TRBJ2-1, with 14 bases matching TRBD2. V lost 6 bases to trimming and J lost 8 bases; unmatched junction nucleotides: 6. The CDR3 extends over 15 amino acids. Germline CDR1 SGHVS, CDR2 FQNEAQ. In DNA form, the CDR3 reads TGTGCCAGCAGGCCCGGGACTAGCGGGAGTCATGAGCAGTTCTTC. Amino acids: CASRPGTSGSHEQFF.

This clonotype was counted a few times. The chain uses TRBV6-5 and TRBJ2-5; perhaps TRBD1 as D (5 bases). There are 15 residues in the CDR3. V was pared by 2 bases and J by 6 bases, with 16 bases between. CDR1 is MNHEY, CDR2 SVGAGI, per germline. The CDR3 loop reads CASSYAQGLLQTQYF. In DNA, the CDR3 is TGTGCCAGCAGTTACGCCCAGGGTCTTTTGCAGACCCAGTACTTC.

The chain couples TRBV7-9 to TRBJ2-7; 8 positions match TRBD1. The germline V gene has CDR1 SEHNR and CDR2 FQNEAQ (reference sequence). J lost 2 bases, V lost 6 bases, and 3 bases had no gene match. CDR3 length: 13 amino acids. Here the CDR3 DNA reads TGTGCCAGCAGTGTCAGGGGGCCCTACGAGCAGTACTTC. Amino acids: CASSVRGPYEQYF. The full variable domain, with the rest looked up from reference TRBV7-9 and TRBJ2-7, is DTGVSQNPRHKITKRGQNVTFRCDPISEHNRLYWYRQTLGQGPEFLTYFQNEAQLEKSRLLSDRFSAERPKGSFSTLEIQRTEQGDSAMYLCASSVRGPYEQYFGPGTRLTVT.

V usage is TRBV10-3 and J usage is TRBJ2-6; 13 nucleotides match TRBD2. The CDR3 runs 19 residues. After removal of 1 base from V and 2 bases from J, the junction contained 5 bases not matched to a gene. Per germline, CDR1 ENHRY and CDR2 SYGVKD. CDR3 bases: TGTGCCATCAGTGAGTTGGCGGGACTAGCGGGAACTGGGGCCAACGTCCTGACTTTC. Amino acids: CAISELAGLAGTGANVLTF.

As to this clonotype: This may stem from a read error, because a much larger clone lies one nucleotide away. The gene calls are TRBV20-1 and TRBJ2-7; TRBD2 aligns across 11 bases. Germline V lookup: CDR1 DFQATT, CDR2 SNEGSKA (reference sequence). This CDR3 region has 13 residues. The DNA for the CDR3 is TGCAGTGCTAAACTAGCGGGAGTAGGGGAGCGGTACTTC. This gives the protein CSAKLAGVGERYF.

This clonotype was recorded at least ten times. The rearrangement joins TRBV5-1 to TRBJ1-5; TRBD1 might be the D (5 bases). V lost 0 bases and J lost 4, with 17 bases in between. This CDR3 has 17 residues. Germline-derived CDR1 and CDR2 are SGHRS and YFSETQ. The CDR3 loop reads CASSLGTPGTENQPQHF. For the CDR3, the DNA is TGCGCCAGCAGCTTGGGCACTCCCGGGACGGAAAATCAGCCCCAGCATTTT.

This clonotype has just a few counts. J is TRBJ1-4 and V is TRBV7-9; TRBD1 is a possible D gene (5 bases). Germline V gene lookup returns CDR1 SEHNR and CDR2 FQNEAQ (reference sequence). Trimming left V 4 bases short and J 5 bases short, with 14 bases between. The CDR3 has 15 residues. The CDR3 sequence is CASSSEGKRNEKLFF. CDR3 DNA: TGTGCCAGCAGCTCAGAGGGGAAGAGGAATGAAAAACTGTTTTTT.

This sequence joins TRBV4-3 and TRBJ1-2; D is possibly TRBD1 (5 bases). The germline V gene encodes CDR1 LGHNA and CDR2 YSLEER. The CDR3 loop spans 14 amino acids. The V end lost 0 bases, the J end lost 4 bases, and 9 bases lay between the germline ends. This CDR3 is CASSQDAGTYGYTF. The CDR3 DNA is TGCGCCAGCAGCCAAGATGCGGGGACCTATGGCTACACCTTC.

This clonotype was seen only a few times. This chain joins TRBV7-8 and TRBJ1-3; D is uncertain. Germline-derived CDR1 and CDR2 are SGHVS and FQNEAQ. The CDR3 is 17 amino acids. V was cut by 3 bases and J by 0 bases, with 15 bases left in between. CDR3 protein: CASSLAGRQLSGNTIYF. The CDR3 DNA follows: TGTGCCAGCAGCTTGGCGGGCAGGCAGCTCTCTGGAAACACCATATATTTT.

V and J are TRBV10-3 and TRBJ2-7; D is perhaps TRBD1 (5 bases). This CDR3 spans 16 amino acids. The V gene's germline CDR1 is ENHRY and CDR2 SYGVKD. V shed 3 bases and J shed 4 bases, with 19 bases lying between them. The DNA of the CDR3 is TGTGCCATCAGTGATGAAGACAGCTCCAGTGGGTACGAGCAGTACTTC. Protein product: CAISDEDSSSGYEQYF.

V is TRBV7-2 and J is TRBJ1-5, with 9 bases aligning to TRBD1. Germline V gene sequence: CDR1 SGHTA, CDR2 FQGNSA. This CDR3 has 14 residues. V shed 4 bases, J shed 6 bases, and the junction held 4 bases outside the gene matches. CDR3: CASSYDRGAQPQHF. The CDR3 nucleotides are TGTGCCAGCAGCTACGACAGGGGGGCTCAGCCCCAGCATTTT.

This clonotype has ten or more counts. The CDR3 reads CASCFSGTGAYEQYF. For the CDR3, the DNA is TGTGCCAGCTGTTTTTCCGGGACAGGGGCCTACGAGCAGTACTTC. This rearrangement joins TRBV7-8 to TRBJ2-7, with 10 bases fitting TRBD1. With 8 bases clipped from V and 2 bases from J, the junction kept 9 bases outside the gene matches. Germline CDR1 SGHVS, CDR2 FQNEAQ. The CDR3 covers 15 residues.

V is TRBV7-8 and J is TRBJ1-2, with D perhaps TRBD1 (5 bases). V lost 6 bases to trimming and J lost 8 bases, with 13 bases between them. Germline-derived CDR1 and CDR2 are SGHVS and FQNEAQ. CDR3 length equals 12 residues. The CDR3 sequence is CASRSGTGGYTF. CDR3 sequence (DNA): TGTGCCAGCAGGTCTGGGACGGGCGGCTACACCTTC.

This clonotype has at least ten counts. The gene calls are TRBV10-3 and TRBJ2-7; D may be TRBD1 (6 bases). V shed 3 bases and J shed 0 bases, with 12 bases lying between them. CDR3 length: 15 residues. Germline values: CDR1 ENHRY, CDR2 SYGVKD. CDR3 in DNA: TGTGCCATCAGTGATTTTACAGGGCGCTCCTACGAGCAGTACTTC. It is translated as CAISDFTGRSYEQYF.

The rearrangement uses TRBV24-1 and TRBJ2-2; TRBD1 agrees at 9 bases. This CDR3 comprises 16 residues. V was pared by 4 bases and J by 1 base, with 3 bases of the junction left unmatched. The germline V gene has CDR1 KGHDR and CDR2 SFDVKD. The CDR3 DNA reads TGTGCCACCAGTGAATCGGGACAGGGGAACACCGGGGAGCTGTTTTTT. Translating gives CATSESGQGNTGELFF.